The next 5 T cell receptor beta chains were all read from a single sample in a study of OX40 agonist ivuxolimab in advanced cancers. Method: immunoSEQ multiplex PCR; TCRdb's copy keeps in-frame clones and lacks some. This table holds some 25,000 clones, more than 75% found once. The sample consisted of CD4+ or CD8+ T cells sorted from blood, taken in a trial of the OX40 agonist ivuxolimab. The receptor source for this set is an adult with an advanced solid tumor such as melanoma, head and neck, liver or kidney cancer.

The gene calls are TRBV6-6 and TRBJ2-3; D gene unclear. Trimming removed 0 bases at V and 4 bases at J, with 5 bases between. This CDR3 spans 13 amino acids. Germline V gives CDR1 MNHNY, CDR2 SVGAGI (reference sequence). The CDR3 loop is CASSYSVADTQYF. For the CDR3, the DNA is TGTGCCAGCAGTTACTCAGTAGCAGATACGCAGTATTTT.

The chain combines TRBV9 with TRBJ2-1; perhaps D is TRBD1 or TRBD2 (5 bases each). Germline lookup yields CDR1 SGDLS and CDR2 YYNGEE. This CDR3 has 15 amino acids. Trimming removed 4 bases from V and 6 bases from J, with 17 bases in between. The CDR3 sequence is CASSPPAAGANEQFF. The CDR3 coding sequence is TGTGCCAGCAGCCCTCCGGCGGCCGGGGCCAATGAGCAGTTCTTC.

The CDR3 DNA sequence: TGTGCCAGTAGTAGGGACAGTTATGTCAATGAGCAGTTCTTC. This sequence encodes CASSRDSYVNEQFF. The chain joins TRBV19 to TRBJ2-1; 7 bases align to TRBD1. The V segment lost 4 bases and the J segment 6 bases; nucleotides outside the gene matches: 6. CDR1 and CDR2 (germline): LNHDA, SQIVND (reference sequence). The CDR3 is 14 amino acids.

The V and J genes are TRBV5-4 and TRBJ2-1, with 8 bases identical to TRBD2. Germline V CDR1 and CDR2: SGHNT, YYREEE (reference sequence). CDR3 length: 16 amino acids. J lost 10 bases, V lost 4 bases, and 16 bases had no gene match. The CDR3 DNA reads as TGTGCCAGCAGCCTTGAGGGGGTAGCGGGACTCCAGGAGCAGTTCTTC. Translation gives CASSLEGVAGLQEQFF.

V gene TRBV27 combines with J gene TRBJ1-6; maybe TRBD1 (5 bases). Germline V gives CDR1 MNHEY, CDR2 SMNVEV (reference sequence). The CDR3 is 18 residues long. Trimming shortened V by 4 bases and J by 0 bases, and 16 bases separated the two germline ends. This CDR3 reads CASSSLDEGSSYNSPLHF. The CDR3 bases are TGTGCCAGCAGTTCCCTCGACGAGGGGAGCTCCTATAATTCACCCCTCCACTTT.